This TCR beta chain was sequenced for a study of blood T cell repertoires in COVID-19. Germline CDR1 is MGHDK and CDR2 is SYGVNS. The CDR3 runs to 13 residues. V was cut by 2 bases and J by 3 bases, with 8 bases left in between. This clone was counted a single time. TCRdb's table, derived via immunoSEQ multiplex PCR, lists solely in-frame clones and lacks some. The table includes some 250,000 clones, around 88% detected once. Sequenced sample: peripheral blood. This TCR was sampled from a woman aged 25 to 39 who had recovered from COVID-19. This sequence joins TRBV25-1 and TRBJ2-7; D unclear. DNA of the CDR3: TGTGCCAGCAGTGAAGACATGATCTACGAGCAGTACTTC. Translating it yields CASSEDMIYEQYF.